These 15 T cell receptor beta chains were sequenced from one sample in a study of shared T cell receptors in the human thymus. Libraries were prepared by immunoSEQ multiplex PCR; TCRdb keeps only in-frame clonotypes and omits some of them. Altogether about 500,000 clones are present, around 82% being singletons, with the ten largest covering 0.013%. This sample also belongs to another study, concerning human thymus T cells.

Sequencing was carried out using thymocytes. The receptors here all came from a boy under two years old with a congenital heart defect.

This clone was seen only once. The genes are TRBV11-2 and TRBJ2-2, with 12 positions matching TRBD2. Germline V gives CDR1 SGHAT, CDR2 FQNNGV. There are 17 residues in the CDR3. With 3 bases clipped from V and 5 bases from J, the junction kept 7 bases outside the gene matches. In DNA, the CDR3 is TGTGCCAGCAGCTTCCGACTAGCGGGAGATGGAACCGGGGAGCTGTTTTTT. Protein: CASSFRLAGDGTGELFF.

This chain links TRBV4-3 with TRBJ1-5; D is possibly TRBD1 (6 bases). CDR3 length equals 16 residues. Germline CDR1 LGHNA, CDR2 YSLEER. V was shortened by 0 bases and J by 3 bases, with 12 bases between the two germline ends. The CDR3 region is CASSQERGGFNQPQHF. Here the CDR3 DNA reads TGCGCCAGCAGCCAAGAACGGGGGGGCTTCAATCAGCCCCAGCATTTT.

The CDR3 sequence: CASSRGLAGGTDEQFF. Here the CDR3 DNA reads TGTGCCAGTAGTAGGGGACTAGCGGGAGGGACGGATGAGCAGTTCTTC. V is TRBV19 and J is TRBJ2-1; 16 positions agree with TRBD2. Germline V CDR1 and CDR2: LNHDA, SQIVND (reference sequence). The CDR3 length is 16 residues. V was pared by 4 bases and J by 8 bases, with 5 bases of the junction left unmatched.

V usage is TRBV9 and J usage is TRBJ2-3; 16 bases are a match to TRBD2. CDR1 SGDLS and CDR2 YYNGEE come from the germline V gene. V trimming: 4 bases; J trimming: 6 bases; junction bases outside the gene matches: 8. The CDR3 runs to 17 residues. CDR3 coding DNA: TGTGCCAGCAGCACCGGGACTAGCGGGAGGGCCGCTGATACGCAGTATTTT. Translating gives CASSTGTSGRAADTQYF.

The chain couples TRBV6-5 to TRBJ1-2, with 10 bases matching TRBD1. Per the germline V gene, CDR1 is MNHEY and CDR2 is SVGAGI. The CDR3 covers 12 residues. Germline trimming cut 6 bases from V and 7 bases from J; bases unmatched to any gene: 2. The CDR3 region is CASRGTGAGYTF. DNA of the CDR3: TGTGCCAGCAGGGGGACAGGGGCTGGCTACACCTTC.

The rearrangement uses TRBV7-6 and TRBJ2-1, with TRBD2 identical over 11 bases. V gave up 1 base and J gave up 6 bases; unmatched junction bases: 8. The CDR3 totals 17 residues. Per germline, CDR1 SGHVS and CDR2 FNYEAQ. The CDR3 DNA follows: TGTGCCAGCAGCTTAGTCTTTAGCGGGAGGGCCCTCAATGAGCAGTTCTTC. Residues: CASSLVFSGRALNEQFF.

The genes are TRBV28 and TRBJ2-7, with D perhaps TRBD2 (6 bases). Between the trimmed V and J ends, which lost 6 bases and 2 bases, there was a span of 17 bases. Germline CDR1 MDHEN, CDR2 SYDVKM. This CDR3 spans 15 amino acids. CDR3 sequence reads: CASSRVSGGAYEQYF. The CDR3 bases are TGTGCCAGCAGCCGGGTTAGCGGAGGGGCCTACGAGCAGTACTTC.

The CDR3, as DNA: TGTGCCAGCAGAGCACAGGGGGCTTCCTACGAGCAGTACTTC. Its protein product is CASRAQGASYEQYF. The chain couples TRBV28 to TRBJ2-7; 9 nucleotides align to TRBD1. Losses at the gene ends were 6 bases for V and 1 base for J; bases not matched to a gene: 4. CDR3 length: 14 residues. Looked up from germline, CDR1 is MDHEN and CDR2 is SYDVKM.

This chain uses TRBV5-1 with TRBJ2-7; 7 bases agree with TRBD1. V gave up 2 bases and J gave up 6 bases; unmatched junction bases: 20. Per germline, CDR1 SGHRS and CDR2 YFSETQ. The CDR3 covers 18 residues. The CDR3 DNA reads TGCGCCAGCAGCTTTACCCGGACAGGACAACCCGGGTTCTCCGAGCAGTACTTC. Translation gives CASSFTRTGQPGFSEQYF.

The chain couples TRBV11-3 to TRBJ2-7; the D is unclear. The CDR3 length is 13 residues. Germline V lookup: CDR1 SGHNT, CDR2 YENEEA. Trimming removed 5 bases from V and 6 bases from J, with 14 bases in between. The CDR3 sequence is CASSHLDKVEQYF. The DNA for the CDR3 is TGTGCCAGCAGCCATCTCGACAAGGTCGAGCAGTACTTC. Full variable domain (remainder filled in from reference TRBV11-3 and TRBJ2-7): EAGVVQSPRYKIIEKKQPVAFWCNPISGHNTLYWYLQNLGQGPELLIRYENEEAVDDSQLPKDRFSAERLKGVDSTLKIQPAELGDSAVYLCASSHLDKVEQYFGPGTRLTVT.

The chain uses TRBV27 and TRBJ1-4; TRBD1 matches 7 bases. V trimming: 4 bases; J trimming: 4 bases; junction bases outside the gene matches: 15. The CDR3 has 18 residues. Germline V lookup: CDR1 MNHEY, CDR2 SMNVEV (reference sequence). CDR3 protein: CASSSTRTGQLGNEKLFF. Here the CDR3 DNA reads TGTGCCAGCAGTTCAACAAGGACAGGCCAATTGGGTAATGAAAAACTGTTTTTT.

V is TRBV19 and J is TRBJ2-3, with TRBD1 identical over 8 bases. The CDR3 consists of 17 residues. Per the germline V gene, CDR1 is LNHDA and CDR2 is SQIVND (reference sequence). Unmatched junction bases numbered 15, after V lost 10 bases and J lost 0 bases. CDR3 nucleotide sequence: TGTGCCACACGAAATTTCGACAGGGGACTTAGCACAGATACGCAGTATTTT. It is translated as CATRNFDRGLSTDTQYF.

The chain uses TRBV6-6 and TRBJ2-7; D is possibly TRBD1 (6 bases). This CDR3 spans 14 amino acids. Trimming removed 6 bases from V and 2 bases from J, with 14 bases in between. CDR1 MNHNY and CDR2 SVGAGI come from the germline V gene (reference sequence). CDR3 sequence reads: CASSREQGTYEQYF. The CDR3 nucleotides are TGTGCCAGCAGCCGAGAACAGGGCACCTACGAGCAGTACTTC.

J is TRBJ2-7 and V is TRBV28; 7 positions agree with TRBD1. The germline gives CDR1 MDHEN, CDR2 SYDVKM. V was clipped by 5 bases and J by 5 bases; unmatched bases: 6. The CDR3 runs 13 residues. The CDR3 DNA sequence: TGTGCCAGCAGTCCGACAGGGTTCAACGAGCAGTACTTC. Its protein product is CASSPTGFNEQYF.

This clone was seen just once. The chain is built from TRBV7-2 and TRBJ2-7, with a possible D match to TRBD2 (7 bases). Germline assignment: CDR1 SGHTA and CDR2 FQGNSA. The CDR3 extends over 16 amino acids. The V end lost 7 bases, the J end lost 3 bases, and 22 bases lay between the germline ends. Written as DNA, the CDR3 is TGTGCCAGCACCCTTACGGGGGCTGGGACTATCTACGAGCAGTACTTC. Protein: CASTLTGAGTIYEQYF.